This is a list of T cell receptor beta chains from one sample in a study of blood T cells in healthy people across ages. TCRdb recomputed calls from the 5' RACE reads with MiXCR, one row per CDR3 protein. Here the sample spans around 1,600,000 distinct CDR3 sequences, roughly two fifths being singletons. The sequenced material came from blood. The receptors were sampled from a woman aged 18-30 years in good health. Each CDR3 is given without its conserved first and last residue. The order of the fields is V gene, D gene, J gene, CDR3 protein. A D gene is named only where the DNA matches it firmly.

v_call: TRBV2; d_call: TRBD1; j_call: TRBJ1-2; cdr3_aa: ASSGDRGGYT
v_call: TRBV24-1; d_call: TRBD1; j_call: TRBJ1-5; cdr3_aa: ATSDGHRGHSNQPQH
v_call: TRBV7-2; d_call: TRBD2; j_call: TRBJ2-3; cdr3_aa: ASSLALVTRWGGTQY
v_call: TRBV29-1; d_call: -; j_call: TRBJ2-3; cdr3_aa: SGRQTDTQY
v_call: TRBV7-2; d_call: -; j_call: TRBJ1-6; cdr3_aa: ASSQQGTLNSPLH
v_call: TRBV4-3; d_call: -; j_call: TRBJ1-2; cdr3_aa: ASSQDIWGWDYGYT
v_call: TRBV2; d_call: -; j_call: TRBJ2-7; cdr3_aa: ASLPQGRGYEQY
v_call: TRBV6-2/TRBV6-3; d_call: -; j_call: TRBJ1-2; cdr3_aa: ASREDSGYSYGYT
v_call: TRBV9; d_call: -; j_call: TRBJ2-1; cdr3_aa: TSSTGPSLNEQF
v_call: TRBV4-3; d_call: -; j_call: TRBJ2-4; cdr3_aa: ASSQGAGMDIQY
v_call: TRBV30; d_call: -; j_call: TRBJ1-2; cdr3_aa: AWSVQSGGYT
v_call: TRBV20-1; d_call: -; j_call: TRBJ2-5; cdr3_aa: SARVIASETQY
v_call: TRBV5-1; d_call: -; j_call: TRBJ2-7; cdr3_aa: ASSLAPGADSYEQY
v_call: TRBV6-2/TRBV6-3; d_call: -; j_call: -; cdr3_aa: ASTGETQY
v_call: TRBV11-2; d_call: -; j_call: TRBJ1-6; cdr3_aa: ACGLTIQQNSPLH
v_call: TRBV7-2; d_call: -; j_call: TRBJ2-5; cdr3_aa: ASSPPGWYQPETQY
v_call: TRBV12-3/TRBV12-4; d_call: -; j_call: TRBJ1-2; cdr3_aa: ASSLSAGLNNYGYT
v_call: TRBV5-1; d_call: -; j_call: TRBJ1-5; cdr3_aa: ASSDGTHSNQLQH
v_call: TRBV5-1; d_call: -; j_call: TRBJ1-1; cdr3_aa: ASSLTPGQEAF
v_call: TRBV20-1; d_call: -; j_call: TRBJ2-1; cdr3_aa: SAHRVSRSYNEQF
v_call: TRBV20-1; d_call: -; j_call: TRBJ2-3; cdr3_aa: SASRDSLRTDTQY
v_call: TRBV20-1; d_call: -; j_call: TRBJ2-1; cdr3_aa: SASGAGPVSNEQF
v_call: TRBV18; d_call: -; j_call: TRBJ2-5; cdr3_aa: ASSRASEETQY
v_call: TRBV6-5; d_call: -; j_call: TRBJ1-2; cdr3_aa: ASSRRQAGDYGYT
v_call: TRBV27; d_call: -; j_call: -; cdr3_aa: ASSLYPRDEQY
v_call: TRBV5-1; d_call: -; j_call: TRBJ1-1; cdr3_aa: ASSLGLSSQAGQAF
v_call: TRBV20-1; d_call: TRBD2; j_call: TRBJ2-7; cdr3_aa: SDLTQLAGVRTTYEQY
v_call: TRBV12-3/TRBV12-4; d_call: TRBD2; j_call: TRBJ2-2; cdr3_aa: ASSLSSGGARITGELF
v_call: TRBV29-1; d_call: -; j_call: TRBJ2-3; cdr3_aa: SVSRQGPGGAQY
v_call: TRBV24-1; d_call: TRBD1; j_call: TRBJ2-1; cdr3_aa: ATSAISGTGINEQF
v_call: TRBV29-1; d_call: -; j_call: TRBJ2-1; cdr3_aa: SVDSGTYNEQF
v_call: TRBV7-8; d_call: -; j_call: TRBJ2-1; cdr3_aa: ASSLFRREQF
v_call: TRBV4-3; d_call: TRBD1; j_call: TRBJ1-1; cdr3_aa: ASSPYGQGVNTEAF
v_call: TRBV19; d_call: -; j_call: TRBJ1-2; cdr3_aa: ASTTGSQGYT
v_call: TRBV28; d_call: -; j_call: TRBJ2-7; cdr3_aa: ASSLFAGLNEQY